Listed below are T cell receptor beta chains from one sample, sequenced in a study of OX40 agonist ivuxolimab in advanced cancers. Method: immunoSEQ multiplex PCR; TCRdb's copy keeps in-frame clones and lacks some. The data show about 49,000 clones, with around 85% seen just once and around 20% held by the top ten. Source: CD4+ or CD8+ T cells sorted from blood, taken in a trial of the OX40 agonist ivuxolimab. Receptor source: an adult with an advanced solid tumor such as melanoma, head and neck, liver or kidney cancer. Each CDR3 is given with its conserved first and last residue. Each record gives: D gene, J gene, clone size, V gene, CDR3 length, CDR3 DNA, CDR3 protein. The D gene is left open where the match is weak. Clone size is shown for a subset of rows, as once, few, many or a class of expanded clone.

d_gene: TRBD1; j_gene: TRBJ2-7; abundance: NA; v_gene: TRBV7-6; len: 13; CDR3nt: TGTGCCAGCAGCTCCGGGACAGAGTACGAGCAGTACTTC; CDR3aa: CASSSGTEYEQYF
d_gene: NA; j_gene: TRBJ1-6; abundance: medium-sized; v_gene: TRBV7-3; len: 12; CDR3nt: TGTGCCAGCAGCTTTCTCAATTCACCCCTCCACTTT; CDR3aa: CASSFLNSPLHF
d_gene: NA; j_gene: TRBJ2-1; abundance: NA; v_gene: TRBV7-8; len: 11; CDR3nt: TGTGCCAGCAGCTTAGGGGATGAGCAGTTCTTC; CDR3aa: CASSLGDEQFF
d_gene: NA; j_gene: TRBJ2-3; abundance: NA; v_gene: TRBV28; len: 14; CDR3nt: TGTGCCAGCAGTTTCGGCACGAACACAGATACGCAGTATTTT; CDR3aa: CASSFGTNTDTQYF
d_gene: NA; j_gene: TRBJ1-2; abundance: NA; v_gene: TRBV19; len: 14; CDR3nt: TGTGCCAGTAGTCCCGGCACCGCTGACTATGGCTACACCTTC; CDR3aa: CASSPGTADYGYTF
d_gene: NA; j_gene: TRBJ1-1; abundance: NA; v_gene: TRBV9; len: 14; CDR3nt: TGTGCCAGCAGCGTAACCGGGACCTACACTGAAGCTTTCTTT; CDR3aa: CASSVTGTYTEAFF
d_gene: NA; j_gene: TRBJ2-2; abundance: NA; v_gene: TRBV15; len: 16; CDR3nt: TGTGCCACCAGCAGAGAAATAGCGGCCAGCACCGGGGAGCTGTTTTTT; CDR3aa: CATSREIAASTGELFF
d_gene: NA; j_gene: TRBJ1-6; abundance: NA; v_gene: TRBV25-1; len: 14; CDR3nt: TGTGCCAGCAGTGATCCCAGGAGGAATTCACCCCTCCACTTT; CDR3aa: CASSDPRRNSPLHF
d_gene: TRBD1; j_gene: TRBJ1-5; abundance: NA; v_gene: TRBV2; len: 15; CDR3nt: TGTGCCAGCAGTGAAGGTCGGAGGGGGCATCAGCCCCAGCATTTT; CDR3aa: CASSEGRRGHQPQHF
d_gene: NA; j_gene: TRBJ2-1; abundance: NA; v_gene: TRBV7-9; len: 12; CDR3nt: TGTGCCAGCAGCTTAACCCCCTTTGAGCAGTTCTTC; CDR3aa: CASSLTPFEQFF
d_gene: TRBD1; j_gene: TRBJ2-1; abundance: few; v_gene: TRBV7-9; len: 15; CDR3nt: TGTGCCAGCAGCTCGCCGGGACAGGGGGCGGGTGAGCAGTTCTTC; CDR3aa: CASSSPGQGAGEQFF
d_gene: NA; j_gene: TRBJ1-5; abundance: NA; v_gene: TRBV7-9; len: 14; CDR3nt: TGTGCCAGCAGCTTAGGACAGGCTAATCAGCCCCAGCATTTT; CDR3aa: CASSLGQANQPQHF
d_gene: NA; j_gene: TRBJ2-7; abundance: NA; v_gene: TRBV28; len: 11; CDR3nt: TGTGCCAGCAGTTCCGGCTACGAGCAGTACTTC; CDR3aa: CASSSGYEQYF
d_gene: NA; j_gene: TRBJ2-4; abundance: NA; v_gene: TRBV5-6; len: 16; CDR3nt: TGTGCCAGCACACCTGCCCCGGACGGGGGCAAAAACATTCAGTACTTC; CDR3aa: CASTPAPDGGKNIQYF
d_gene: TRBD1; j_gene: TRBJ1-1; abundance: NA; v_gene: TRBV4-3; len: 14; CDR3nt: TGCGCCAGCAGCGAACAGGGGTTGGGGGGTGAAGCTTTCTTT; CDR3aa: CASSEQGLGGEAFF
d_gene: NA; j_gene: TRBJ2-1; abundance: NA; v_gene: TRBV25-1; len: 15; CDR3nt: TGTGCCAGCAGTGAATGGGGGGACTCCTACAATGAGCAGTTCTTC; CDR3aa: CASSEWGDSYNEQFF
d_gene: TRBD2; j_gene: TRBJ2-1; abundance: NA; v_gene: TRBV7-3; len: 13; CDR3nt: TGTGCCAGCAGCCCTAGCGGGGGAGATGAGCAGTTCTTC; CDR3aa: CASSPSGGDEQFF
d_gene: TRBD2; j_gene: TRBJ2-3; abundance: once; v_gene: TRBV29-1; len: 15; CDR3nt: TGCAGCGCCATCCAACTAGCGGGGGAATGGGATACGCAGTATTTT; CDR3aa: CSAIQLAGEWDTQYF
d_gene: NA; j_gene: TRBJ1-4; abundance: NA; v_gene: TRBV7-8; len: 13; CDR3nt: TGTGCCAGCAGCTTGGGGTGGGGTGAAAAACTGTTTTTT; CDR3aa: CASSLGWGEKLFF
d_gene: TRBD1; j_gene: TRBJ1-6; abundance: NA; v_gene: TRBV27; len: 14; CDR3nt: TGTGCCAGCAGTCCCGGGACAGACCATTCACCCCTCCACTTT; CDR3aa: CASSPGTDHSPLHF
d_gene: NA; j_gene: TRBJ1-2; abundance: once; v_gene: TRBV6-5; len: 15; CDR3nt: TGTGCCAGCAGTTACTCCACCGGGGACGTCTATGGCTACACCTTC; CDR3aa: CASSYSTGDVYGYTF
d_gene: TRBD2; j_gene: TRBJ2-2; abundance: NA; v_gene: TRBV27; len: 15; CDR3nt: TGTGCCAGCAGTTTATCTAGCGGGCACACCGGGGAGCTGTTTTTT; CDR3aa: CASSLSSGHTGELFF
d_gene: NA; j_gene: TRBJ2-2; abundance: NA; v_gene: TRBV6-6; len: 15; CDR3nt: TGTGCCAGCAGCCTTGTTCGGGGGGCGACCGGGGAGCTGTTTTTT; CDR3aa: CASSLVRGATGELFF
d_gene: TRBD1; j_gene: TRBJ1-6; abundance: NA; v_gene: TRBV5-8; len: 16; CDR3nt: TGTGCCAGCAGCCAGGAAACAGGGGAAGGTGATTCACCCCTCCACTTT; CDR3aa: CASSQETGEGDSPLHF
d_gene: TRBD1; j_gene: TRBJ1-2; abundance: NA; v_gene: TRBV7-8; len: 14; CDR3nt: TGTGCCAGCAGCGAACCAGGGACAGGGGTGGGCTACACCTTC; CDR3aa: CASSEPGTGVGYTF
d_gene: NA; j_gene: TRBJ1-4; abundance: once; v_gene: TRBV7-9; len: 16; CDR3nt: TGTGCCAGCAGCTTACCCGGTATCGACATGGATGAAAAACTGTTTTTT; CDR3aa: CASSLPGIDMDEKLFF
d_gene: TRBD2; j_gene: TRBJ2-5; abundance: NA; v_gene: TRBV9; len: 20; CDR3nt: TGTGCCAGCAGTCGAGGAGGGGGACTAGCGGGGTCACCAGAATGGGAGACCCAGTACTTC; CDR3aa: CASSRGGGLAGSPEWETQYF
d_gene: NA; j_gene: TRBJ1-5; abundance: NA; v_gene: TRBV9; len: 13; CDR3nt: TGTGCCAGCAGCGTAGGTGACTGGGGGCCCCAGCATTTT; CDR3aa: CASSVGDWGPQHF
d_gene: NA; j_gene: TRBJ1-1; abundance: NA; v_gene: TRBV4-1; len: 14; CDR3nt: TGCGCCAGCAGCCAAGGTCAGGGCAGGGGTGAAGCTTTCTTT; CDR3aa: CASSQGQGRGEAFF
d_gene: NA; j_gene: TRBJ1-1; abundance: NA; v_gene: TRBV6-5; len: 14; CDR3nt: TGTGCCAGCAGTCCCGGGCCGGGCAACACTGAAGCTTTCTTT; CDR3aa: CASSPGPGNTEAFF
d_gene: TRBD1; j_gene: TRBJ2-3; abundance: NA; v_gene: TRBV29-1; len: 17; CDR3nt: TGCAGCGTTGAAGATGACGGACAGGGCGGAGGCACAGATACGCAGTATTTT; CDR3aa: CSVEDDGQGGGTDTQYF
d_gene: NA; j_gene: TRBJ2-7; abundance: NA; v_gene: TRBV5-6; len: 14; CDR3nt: TGTGCCAGCAGCTTGGGCGGGCAGCCCTACGAGCAGTACTTC; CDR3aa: CASSLGGQPYEQYF
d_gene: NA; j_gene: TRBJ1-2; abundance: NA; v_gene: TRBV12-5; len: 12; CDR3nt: TGTGCTAGTGGTTTGGGGGACTATGGCTACACCTTC; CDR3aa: CASGLGDYGYTF
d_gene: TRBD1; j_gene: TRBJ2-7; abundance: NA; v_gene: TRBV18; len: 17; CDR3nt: TGTGCCAGCTCACCGGACAGGGACCTTCGGACGGTCTACGAGCAGTACTTC; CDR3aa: CASSPDRDLRTVYEQYF
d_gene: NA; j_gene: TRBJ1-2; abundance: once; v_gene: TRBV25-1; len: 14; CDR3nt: TGTGCCAGCAGTGAATGGGTCCCCAACTATGGCTACACCTTC; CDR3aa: CASSEWVPNYGYTF
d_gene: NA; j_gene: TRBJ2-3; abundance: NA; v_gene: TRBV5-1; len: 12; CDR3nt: TGCGCCAGCAGCCCACAGACAGATACGCAGTATTTT; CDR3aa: CASSPQTDTQYF
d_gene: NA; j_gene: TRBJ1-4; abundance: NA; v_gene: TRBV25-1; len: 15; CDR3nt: TGTGCCAGCAGTGAATGGGGCTCTCCGAATGAAAAACTGTTTTTT; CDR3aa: CASSEWGSPNEKLFF
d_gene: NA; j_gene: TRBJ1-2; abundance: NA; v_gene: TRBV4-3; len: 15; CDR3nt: TGCGCCAGCAGCCAAGATAAATCAGTTTGGTATGGCTACACCTTC; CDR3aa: CASSQDKSVWYGYTF
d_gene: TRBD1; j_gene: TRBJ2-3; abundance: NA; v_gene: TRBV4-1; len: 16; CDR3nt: TGCGCCAGCAGCCATCCCCAGACAGGGAACGCAGATACGCAGTATTTT; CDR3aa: CASSHPQTGNADTQYF
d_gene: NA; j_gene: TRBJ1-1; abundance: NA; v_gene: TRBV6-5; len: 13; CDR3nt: TGTGCCAGCAGTGAATCAGGGTTAAGTGAAGCTTTCTTT; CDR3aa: CASSESGLSEAFF
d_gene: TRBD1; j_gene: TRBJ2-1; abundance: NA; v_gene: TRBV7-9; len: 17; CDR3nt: TGTGCCAGCAGCCCCCGGGACAGTCCCTACTCCTACAATGAGCAGTTCTTC; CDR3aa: CASSPRDSPYSYNEQFF
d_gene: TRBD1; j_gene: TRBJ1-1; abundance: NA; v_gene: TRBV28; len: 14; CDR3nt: TGTGCCAGCAGTTTACTGGCAGGGGGCACTGAAGCTTTCTTT; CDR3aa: CASSLLAGGTEAFF
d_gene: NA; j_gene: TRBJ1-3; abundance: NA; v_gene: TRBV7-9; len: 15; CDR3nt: TGTGCCAGCAGCTTAGGACCAGGGGTGGTAAACACCATATATTTT; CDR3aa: CASSLGPGVVNTIYF
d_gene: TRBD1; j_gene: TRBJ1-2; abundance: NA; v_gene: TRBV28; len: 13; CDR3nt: TGTGCCAGCAGGGACAGGGCAGACTATGGCTACACCTTC; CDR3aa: CASRDRADYGYTF
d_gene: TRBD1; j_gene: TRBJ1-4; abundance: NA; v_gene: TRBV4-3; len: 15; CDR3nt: TGCGCCAGCAGCTCTGTACAGGGGGCTCAGGAAAAACTGTTTTTT; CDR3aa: CASSSVQGAQEKLFF
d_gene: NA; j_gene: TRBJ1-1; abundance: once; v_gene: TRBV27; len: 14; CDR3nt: TGTGCCAGCAGTTTATCGAGGGTCGGCACTGAAGCTTTCTTT; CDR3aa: CASSLSRVGTEAFF
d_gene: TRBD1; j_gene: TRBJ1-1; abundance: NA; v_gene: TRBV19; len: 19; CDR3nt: TGTGCCAGTAGTATACTCCCCGGACAGGGTAGGGTAGAGAACACTGAAGCTTTCTTT; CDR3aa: CASSILPGQGRVENTEAFF
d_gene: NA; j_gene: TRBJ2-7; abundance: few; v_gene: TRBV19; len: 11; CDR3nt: TGTGCCAGTAGTAGTAGCGGAGAGCAGTACTTC; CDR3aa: CASSSSGEQYF
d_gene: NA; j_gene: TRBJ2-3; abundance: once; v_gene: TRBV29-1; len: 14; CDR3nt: TGCAGCGTTGAAGCGGTAGCGGGCACAGATACGCAGTATTTT; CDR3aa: CSVEAVAGTDTQYF
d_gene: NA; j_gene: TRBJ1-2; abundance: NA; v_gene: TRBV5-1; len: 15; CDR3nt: TGCGCCAGCAGCTTGGAGGTAGGGACGAACTATGGCTACACCTTC; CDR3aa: CASSLEVGTNYGYTF
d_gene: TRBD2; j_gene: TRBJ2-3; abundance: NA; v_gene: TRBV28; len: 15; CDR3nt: TGTGCCAGCAGTTTCGAAGCGGGGGGCACAGATACGCAGTATTTT; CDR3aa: CASSFEAGGTDTQYF
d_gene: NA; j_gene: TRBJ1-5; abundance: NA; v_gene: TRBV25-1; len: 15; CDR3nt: TGTGCCAGCAGTGAAGGCGTAGGTAGCAATCAGCCCCAGCATTTT; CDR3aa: CASSEGVGSNQPQHF
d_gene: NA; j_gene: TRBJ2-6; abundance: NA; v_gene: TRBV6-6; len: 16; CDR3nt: TGTGCCAGCAGTTACATTTGGAGCTCTGGGGCCAACGTCCTGACTTTC; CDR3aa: CASSYIWSSGANVLTF